This T cell receptor (beta chain) was observed in a study of CD8 T cells in Susac syndrome. Overall study results and limits: As the study acknowledged, the number of individuals who were part of its TCR sequencing and HLA analysis was relatively small.

Concerning this clonotype: Its cognate antigen is unknown.

With random hexamers, about 0.45 to 1 ug RNA was reverse transcribed. The authors amplified TCR beta CDR3 across 54 Vbeta and 13 Jbeta using immunoSEQ multiplex PCR. One entry per CDR3 protein results from TCRdb running MiXCR on the immunoSEQ multiplex PCR reads. The sample lists some 400,000 distinct CDR3 sequences; 85% to 90% were seen once. With 0 bases removed from V and 7 bases from J, the gap between germline ends came to 19 bases. The CDR3 covers 17 residues. CDR1 is MGHRA and CDR2 is YSYEKL in the germline V gene. The authors sequenced TCR beta from blood CD8+ and CD4+ T cells. This sequence originates from a human donor with multiple sclerosis. Sequences were obtained from CD8+ T cells from PBMCs. The V call is TRBV4-1, the J call TRBJ2-1; D may be TRBD2 (7 bases). CDR3 sequence: CASSQDLGGGQQNEQFF. The CDR3 DNA is TGCGCCAGCAGCCAAGATCTAGGGGGGGGGCAGCAAAATGAGCAGTTCTTC.